Sequencing of this T cell receptor (beta chain) was carried out in a study of T cell repertoires and HLA-DP antigens. TCRdb's table, derived via immunoSEQ multiplex PCR, lists solely in-frame clones and lacks some. There are about 73,000 clones in the sample; around 80% occur only once, and roughly 1.6% lies in the top ten. CD4+ T cells were isolated untouched, roughly 98% pure. Concerning this clone itself: No antigen is known for it.

The CDR3 is made up of 14 amino acids. Trimming pared 1 base from V and 1 base from J, leaving 7 bases between. The germline V gene encodes CDR1 SGHTA and CDR2 FQGNSA. Sequencing was done on a sample of CD4+ T cells from PBMCs. V is TRBV7-2 and J is TRBJ1-1; D call uncertain. The receptor was isolated from a man in his 60s in good health and CMV-seronegative. The CDR3 spells CASSLVGGNTEAFF. CDR3 bases: TGTGCCAGCAGCTTAGTCGGAGGGAACACTGAAGCTTTCTTT. The full variable domain, in which reference TRBV7-2 and TRBJ1-1 provide the parts outside the CDR3, is GAGVSQSPSNKVTEKGKDVELRCDPISGHTALYWYRQSLGQGLEFLIYFQGNSAPDKSGLPSDRFSAERTGGSVSTLTIQRTQQEDSAVYLCASSLVGGNTEAFFGQGTRLTVV.